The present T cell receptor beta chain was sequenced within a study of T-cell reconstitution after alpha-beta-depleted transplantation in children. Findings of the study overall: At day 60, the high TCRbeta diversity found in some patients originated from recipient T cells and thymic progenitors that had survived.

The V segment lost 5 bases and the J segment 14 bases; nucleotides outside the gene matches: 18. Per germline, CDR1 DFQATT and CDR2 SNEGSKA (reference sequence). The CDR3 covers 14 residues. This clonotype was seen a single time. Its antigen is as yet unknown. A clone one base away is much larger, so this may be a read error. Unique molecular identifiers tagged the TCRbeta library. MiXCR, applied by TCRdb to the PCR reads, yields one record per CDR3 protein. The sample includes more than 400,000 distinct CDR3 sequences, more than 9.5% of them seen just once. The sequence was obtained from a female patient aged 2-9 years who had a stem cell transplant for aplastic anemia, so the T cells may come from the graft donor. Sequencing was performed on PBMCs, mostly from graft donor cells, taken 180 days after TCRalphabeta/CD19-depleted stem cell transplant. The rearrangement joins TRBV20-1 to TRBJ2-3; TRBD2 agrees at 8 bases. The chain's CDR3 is CSAGPILAGQMLYF. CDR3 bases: TGCAGTGCTGGGCCAATCCTAGCGGGTCAGATGTTGTATTTT.